This T cell receptor beta chain stems from a study of T cell responses to AZD1222 COVID-19 vaccine. Overall study results and limits: The peak T cell response came first, and repertoires were sampled only after it. Seropositive status at baseline applied to only a handful of AZD1222 recipients. Increases in Spike-specific TCR breadth and depth were seen after two AZD1222 doses. Spike regions recognized by vaccine-associated CD4 TCRs spanned the protein, led by 160-218 and 743-854.

Of note for this clone: The antigen is undetermined.

The table came from immunoSEQ multiplex PCR; TCRdb's copy has only in-frame clones and leaves some out. The sample lists 190,000 or so clones, approximately 95% seen once, with roughly 1% in the top ten. V lost 4 bases, J lost 2 bases, and 17 bases lay in between. Looked up from germline, CDR1 is SQVTM and CDR2 is ANQGSEA. This CDR3 is built from 15 residues. This receptor was identified in an adult who received the AZD1222 COVID-19 vaccine. The sample was peripheral blood, taken 28 days after the second AZD1222 dose. The chain uses TRBV29-1 and TRBJ2-5, with D perhaps TRBD1 or TRBD2 (5 bases each). CDR3 amino acids: CSVGGGVSGQETQYF. The CDR3 DNA is TGCAGCGTTGGTGGGGGAGTATCCGGTCAAGAGACCCAGTACTTC. The full variable domain, completed using reference TRBV29-1 and TRBJ2-5, is SAVISQKPSRDICQRGTSLTIQCQVDSQVTMMFWYRQQPGQSLTLIATANQGSEATYESGFVIDKFPISRPNLTFSTLTVSNMSPEDSSIYLCSVGGGVSGQETQYFGPGTRLLVL.